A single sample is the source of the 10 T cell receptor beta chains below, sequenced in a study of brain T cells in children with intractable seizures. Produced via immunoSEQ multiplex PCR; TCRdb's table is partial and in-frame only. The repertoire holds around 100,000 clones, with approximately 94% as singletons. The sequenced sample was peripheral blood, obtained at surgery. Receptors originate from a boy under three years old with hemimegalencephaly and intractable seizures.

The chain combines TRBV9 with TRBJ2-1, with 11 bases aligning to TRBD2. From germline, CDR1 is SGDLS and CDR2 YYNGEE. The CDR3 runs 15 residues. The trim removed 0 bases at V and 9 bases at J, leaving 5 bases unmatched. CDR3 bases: TGTGCCAGCAGCGTAGCTATGACTAGCGGGACTGAGCAGTTCTTC. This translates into CASSVAMTSGTEQFF.

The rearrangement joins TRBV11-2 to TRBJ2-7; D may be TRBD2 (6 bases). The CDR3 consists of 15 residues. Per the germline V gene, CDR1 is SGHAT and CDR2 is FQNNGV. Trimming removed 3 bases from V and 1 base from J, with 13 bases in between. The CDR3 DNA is TGTGCCAGCAGCTTCCGACCGACTAGTTCCTACGAGCAGTACTTC. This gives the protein CASSFRPTSSYEQYF.

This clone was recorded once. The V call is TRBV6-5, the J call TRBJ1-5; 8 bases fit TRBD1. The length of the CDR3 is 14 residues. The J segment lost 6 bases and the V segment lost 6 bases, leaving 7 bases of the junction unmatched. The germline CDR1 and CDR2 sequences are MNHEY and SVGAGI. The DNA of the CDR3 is TGTGCCAGCAGAGGACAGGGATCGTCTCAGCCCCAGCATTTT. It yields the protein CASRGQGSSQPQHF.

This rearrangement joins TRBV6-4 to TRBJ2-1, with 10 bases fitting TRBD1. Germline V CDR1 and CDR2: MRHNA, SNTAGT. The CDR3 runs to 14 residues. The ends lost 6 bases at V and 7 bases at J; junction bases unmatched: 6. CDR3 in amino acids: CASSRTGGQNEQFF. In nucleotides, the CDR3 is TGTGCCAGCAGCCGGACAGGGGGACAGAATGAGCAGTTCTTC.

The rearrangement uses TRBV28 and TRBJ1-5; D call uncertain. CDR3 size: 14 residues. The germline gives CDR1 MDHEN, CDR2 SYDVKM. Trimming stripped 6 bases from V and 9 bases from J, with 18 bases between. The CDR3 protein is CASRTPGPMGPQHF. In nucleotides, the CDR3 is TGTGCCAGCAGGACCCCCGGGCCCATGGGGCCCCAGCATTTT.

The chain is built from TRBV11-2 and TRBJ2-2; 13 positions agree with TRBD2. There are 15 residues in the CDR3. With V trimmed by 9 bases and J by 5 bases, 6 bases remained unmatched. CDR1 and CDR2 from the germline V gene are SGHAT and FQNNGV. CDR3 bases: TGTGCCAGTACAATACTAGCGGGAGGGACCGGGGAGCTGTTTTTT. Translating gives CASTILAGGTGELFF.

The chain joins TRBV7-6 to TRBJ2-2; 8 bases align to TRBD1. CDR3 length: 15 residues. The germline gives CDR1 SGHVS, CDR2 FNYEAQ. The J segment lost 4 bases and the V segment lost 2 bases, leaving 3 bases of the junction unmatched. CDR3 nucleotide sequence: TGTGCCAGCAGCTTACAGGGGGCGGGCACCGGGGAGCTGTTTTTT. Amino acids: CASSLQGAGTGELFF.

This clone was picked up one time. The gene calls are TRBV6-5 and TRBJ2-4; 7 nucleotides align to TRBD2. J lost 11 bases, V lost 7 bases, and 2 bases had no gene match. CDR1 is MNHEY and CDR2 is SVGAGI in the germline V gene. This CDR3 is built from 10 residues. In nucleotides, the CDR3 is TGTGCCAGCACCCGGGGGGTTCAGTACTTC. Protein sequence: CASTRGVQYF.

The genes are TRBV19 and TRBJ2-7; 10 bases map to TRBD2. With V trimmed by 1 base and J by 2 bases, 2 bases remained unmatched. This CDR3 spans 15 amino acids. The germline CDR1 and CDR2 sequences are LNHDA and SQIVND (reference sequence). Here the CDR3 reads CASSIVSGRAYEQYF. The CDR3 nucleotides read TGTGCCAGTAGTATAGTAAGCGGGAGGGCCTACGAGCAGTACTTC.

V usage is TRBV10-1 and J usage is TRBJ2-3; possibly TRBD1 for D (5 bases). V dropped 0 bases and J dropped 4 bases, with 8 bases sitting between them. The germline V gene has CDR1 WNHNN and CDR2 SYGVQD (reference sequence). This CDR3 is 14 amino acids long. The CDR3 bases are TGCGCCAGCAGTGAGTCCAGGGCCCCAGATACGCAGTATTTT. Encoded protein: CASSESRAPDTQYF.